One and the same sample provided the 8 T cell receptor beta chains below, sequenced in a study of blood T cell repertoires in COVID-19. The table came from immunoSEQ multiplex PCR; TCRdb's copy has only in-frame clones and leaves some out. The table records over 250,000 clones, about 88% of them present only once. Material for sequencing was PBMCs or T cells enriched from blood (not recorded which). The receptor set was obtained from a man younger than 45 with acute COVID-19.

The chain employs TRBV10-1 and TRBJ1-1; D is unresolved. The CDR3 runs 13 residues. Germline values: CDR1 WNHNN, CDR2 SYGVQD (reference sequence). V lost 3 bases, J lost 9 bases, and 14 bases lay in between. The CDR3 loop is CASSDGREPQAFF. The CDR3 nucleotides read TGCGCCAGCAGTGATGGGAGGGAACCCCAAGCTTTCTTT.

The CDR3 loop reads CASRIGGLNSPLHF. The CDR3 nucleotides are TGTGCCAGCAGGATTGGAGGGCTCAATTCACCCCTCCACTTT. The rearrangement joins TRBV6-5 to TRBJ1-6; no reliable D call. V was clipped by 6 bases and J by 7 bases, with 13 bases between them. Germline values: CDR1 MNHEY, CDR2 SVGAGI. The CDR3 is made up of 14 amino acids.

The chain links TRBV3-1 (or the pseudogene TRBV3-2) to TRBJ1-2; D not certain. V was pared by 0 bases and J by 7 bases, with 9 bases between. Per the germline V gene, CDR1 is LGHDT and CDR2 is YNNKEL (reference sequence). The CDR3 extends over 13 amino acids. The CDR3, as DNA: TGTGCCAGCAGCCAAGAGCCCGGTGGTGGCTACACCTTC. This sequence encodes CASSQEPGGGYTF.

The chain combines TRBV19 with TRBJ1-5, with a weak D call TRBD1 (6 bases). Germline assignment: CDR1 LNHDA and CDR2 SQIVND (reference sequence). The germline V and J ends were trimmed by 7 bases and 5 bases, with 15 bases remaining between them. CDR3 size: 14 residues. CDR3 sequence: CASNQGLLYQPQHF. The CDR3 nucleotides are TGTGCCAGTAACCAGGGGCTCCTTTATCAGCCCCAGCATTTT.

The chain combines TRBV7-6 with TRBJ1-1; no reliable D call. The CDR3 length is 15 residues. Germline CDR1 and CDR2: SGHVS and FNYEAQ. V was pared by 0 bases and J by 4 bases, with 12 bases between. This CDR3 reads CASSLASRLPTEAFF. The CDR3 coding sequence is TGTGCCAGCAGCTTAGCAAGTCGACTTCCCACTGAAGCTTTCTTT. Drawing the rest from reference TRBV7-6 and TRBJ1-1, the complete variable domain is GAGVSQSPRYKVTKRGQDVALRCDPISGHVSLYWYRQALGQGPEFLTYFNYEAQQDKSGLPNDRFSAERPEGSISTLTIQRTEQRDSAMYRCASSLASRLPTEAFFGQGTRLTVV.

As to this clone: Distinct nucleotide sequences in the sample also encode this CDR3. The V call is TRBV19, the J call TRBJ2-3; D not resolved. V was clipped by 6 bases and J by 0 bases, with 7 bases between them. The CDR3 extends over 13 amino acids. CDR1 is LNHDA, CDR2 SQIVND, per germline (reference sequence). CDR3 residues: CASRSGSTDTQYF. CDR3 in DNA: TGTGCCAGTAGAAGTGGCAGCACAGATACGCAGTATTTT.

V usage is TRBV29-1 and J usage is TRBJ1-1; 10 positions match TRBD1. The CDR3 is made up of 13 amino acids. Germline CDR1 is SQVTM and CDR2 is ANQGSEA. The junction had 7 bases not matched to a gene; V was cut back by 7 bases and J by 5 bases. In DNA, the CDR3 is TGCAGCGCCGACAGGGGGCTGGGGACTGAAGCTTTCTTT. Translated: CSADRGLGTEAFF.

The chain employs TRBV28 and TRBJ1-2; D uncertain. Trimming cost V 5 bases and J 2 bases, with 12 bases left between them. This CDR3 has 14 amino acids. Germline V gene lookup returns CDR1 MDHEN and CDR2 SYDVKM. The CDR3 coding sequence is TGTGCCAGCAGTGAGGAGACTTTAAACTATGGCTACACCTTC. Encoded protein: CASSEETLNYGYTF.